The 25 T cell receptor beta chains presented below share a single source sample, sequenced in a study of identical twins. One entry per CDR3 protein, called by TCRdb with MiXCR from the 5' RACE reads. The repertoire includes roughly 540,000 distinct CDR3 sequences, approximately 22% of them detected once, and 0.8% to 1% sits in the top ten. These same data were also listed under a study on T cells expressing NK-cell markers.

Sequencing was carried out using CD4+ T cells sorted from blood. These receptors were collected from a woman in her late teens or twenties in good health.

This clonotype was counted between two and nine times. This chain connects TRBV27 to TRBJ1-5, with D possibly being TRBD1 (6 bases). Germline V gene data show CDR1 as MNHEY and CDR2 as SMNVEV (reference sequence). Trimming cost V 3 bases and J 5 bases, with 11 bases left between them. This CDR3 region has 14 residues. CDR3 region: CASSFLGAHQPQHF. CDR3 DNA sequence: TGTGCCAGCAGTTTTTTGGGGGCGCATCAGCCCCAGCATTTT.

This clonotype was recorded at least ten times. V usage is TRBV12-3 or TRBV12-4 and J usage is TRBJ1-5; D ambiguous. The CDR3 is 15 residues long. Trimming shortened V by 2 bases and J by 4 bases, and 12 bases separated the two germline ends. CDR3 nucleotides: TGTGCCAGCAGTTTACTATCCTCTGGGAATCAGCCCCAGCATTTT. Protein: CASSLLSSGNQPQHF.

The sample holds many counts of this clonotype. The chain employs TRBV20-1 and TRBJ2-5; 9 nucleotides line up with TRBD1. The J segment lost 4 bases and the V segment lost 3 bases, leaving 6 bases of the junction unmatched. The CDR3 loop spans 14 amino acids. CDR1 and CDR2 from the germline V gene are DFQATT and SNEGSKA (reference sequence). The chain's CDR3 is CSASLGQGIETQYF. In DNA, the CDR3 is TGCAGTGCTAGCTTAGGACAGGGGATAGAGACCCAGTACTTC.

This clonotype turned up a few times. The chain couples TRBV5-1 to TRBJ2-7; 8 bases map to TRBD1. Germline loops: CDR1 SGHRS, CDR2 YFSETQ. The CDR3 totals 15 residues. The V and J ends lost 1 base and 2 bases, in that order; junction bases with no gene match: 5. The CDR3 protein is CASSLRGQGPYEQYF. The CDR3 nucleotides are TGCGCCAGCAGCTTGCGAGGACAGGGCCCCTACGAGCAGTACTTC.

This clonotype was detected only a few times. The chain couples TRBV9 to TRBJ2-2; 8 bases map to TRBD1. With V trimmed by 7 bases and J by 7 bases, 21 bases remained unmatched. This CDR3 contains 18 residues. Germline V CDR1 and CDR2: SGDLS, YYNGEE. Here the CDR3 DNA reads TGTGCCAGCGGGAATAAAAGGGGACAGATCGGACAGGGCGGGGAGCTGTTTTTT. Translated: CASGNKRGQIGQGGELFF.

This clonotype turned up a few times. The chain combines TRBV18 with TRBJ1-1; D remains ambiguous. CDR3 length equals 13 residues. V was shortened by 2 bases and J by 3 bases, with 7 bases between the two germline ends. Germline V CDR1 and CDR2: KGHSH, LQKENI. The CDR3 reads CASSPFYDTEAFF. CDR3 DNA: TGTGCCAGCTCACCATTCTATGACACTGAAGCTTTCTTT. Supplemented by reference TRBV18 and TRBJ1-1, the full variable domain reads NAGVMQNPRHLVRRRGQEARLRCSPMKGHSHVYWYRQLPEEGLKFMVYLQKENIIDESGMPKERFSAEFPKEGPSILRIQQVVRGDSAAYFCASSPFYDTEAFFGQGTRLTVV.

As concerns this clonotype: One end of the junction fails to match germline, which may point to a read error. This rearrangement joins TRBV20-1 to TRBJ2-7; D call uncertain. Germline CDR1 is DFQATT and CDR2 is SNEGSKA (reference sequence). The CDR3 contains 13 residues. This CDR3 reads CSARAEWNYEQYF. Written as DNA, the CDR3 is TGCAGTGCCAGAGCAGAGTGGAACTACGAGCAGTACTTC.

This rearrangement joins TRBV12-3 or TRBV12-4 to TRBJ2-7; D not certain. This CDR3 is built from 14 residues. V lost 5 bases and J lost 7, with 18 bases in between. CDR3 in DNA: TGTGCCAGCAGTCTCTCTGGCGGTTTAGGGGAGCAGTACTTC. Translated, it gives CASSLSGGLGEQYF.

This clonotype occurred once. This rearrangement joins TRBV11-2 to TRBJ2-1; the D gene is possibly TRBD2 (6 bases). Trimming pared 3 bases from V and 1 base from J, leaving 13 bases between. Germline V CDR1 and CDR2: SGHAT, FQNNGV. The CDR3 has 16 residues. CDR3 in DNA: TGTGCCAGCAGCTTGGGGCTAGCGAATTCCTACAATGAGCAGTTCTTC. Protein sequence: CASSLGLANSYNEQFF.

The J gene is TRBJ1-1, the V gene TRBV9; D might be TRBD1 (6 bases). Germline loops: CDR1 SGDLS, CDR2 YYNGEE. V lost 4 bases and J 4 bases, leaving 17 bases between the germline ends. The CDR3 totals 15 residues. The CDR3 DNA follows: TGTGCCAGCAGCCCGGAGGCCGGCAGGGGCACTGAAGCTTTCTTT. Its protein product is CASSPEAGRGTEAFF.

The V call is TRBV29-1, the J call TRBJ2-1; D possibly corresponds to TRBD1 (7 bases). Trimming cost V 6 bases and J 7 bases, with 16 bases left between them. The V gene's germline CDR1 is SQVTM and CDR2 ANQGSEA. CDR3 length: 13 amino acids. DNA for the CDR3: TGCAGCGTGAAGACAGGGACTTGGAATGAGCAGTTCTTC. This codes for CSVKTGTWNEQFF.

This chain links TRBV10-3 with TRBJ2-7; D remains ambiguous. CDR3 length: 13 amino acids. Germline lookup yields CDR1 ENHRY and CDR2 SYGVKD. V lost 3 bases to trimming and J lost 2 bases, with 8 bases between them. CDR3 sequence (DNA): TGTGCCATCAGTGAAAAGAGGACCTACGAGCAGTACTTC. It codes for CAISEKRTYEQYF.

This clonotype came up a few times. An end of the junction does not agree with germline; a read error may underlie this. The chain uses TRBV18 and TRBJ2-2, with D tentatively TRBD1 or TRBD2 (5 bases each). Germline assignment: CDR1 KGHSH and CDR2 LQKENI. The CDR3 has 12 residues. The DNA of the CDR3 is TGTGCCAGCTCCCAGGGAGCCGGGGACCTGTTTTTT. Translated: CASSQGAGDLFF.

The chain employs TRBV5-1 and TRBJ2-1, with 15 bases lining up with TRBD2. The ends lost 4 bases at V and 3 bases at J; junction bases unmatched: 2. CDR3 length: 16 residues. The germline V gene has CDR1 SGHRS and CDR2 YFSETQ. This CDR3 reads CASSRGLAGGYNEQFF. The CDR3 DNA follows: TGCGCCAGCAGCCGGGGACTAGCGGGGGGCTACAATGAGCAGTTCTTC.

This clonotype turned up a few times. This chain connects TRBV20-1 to TRBJ1-2, with a tentative D call TRBD1 (5 bases). V was trimmed by 3 bases and J by 4 bases, leaving 12 bases between them. CDR1 is DFQATT and CDR2 is SNEGSKA in the germline V gene (reference sequence). CDR3 length: 13 residues. The CDR3 is CSASSAGTYGYTF. The DNA of the CDR3 is TGCAGTGCTAGTTCGGCAGGGACCTATGGCTACACCTTC.

This chain joins TRBV5-1 and TRBJ2-1, with D perhaps assigned TRBD1 or TRBD2 (5 bases each). Trimming removed 5 bases from V and 5 bases from J, with 17 bases in between. The CDR3 covers 15 residues. Germline CDR1 is SGHRS and CDR2 is YFSETQ. Here the CDR3 reads CASRMAGTSDNEQFF. The DNA of the CDR3 is TGCGCCAGCAGGATGGCCGGGACGTCCGACAATGAGCAGTTCTTC.

The genes are TRBV20-1 and TRBJ2-7, with a possible D match to TRBD2 (6 bases). The CDR3 runs to 12 residues. V was pared by 1 base and J by 5 bases, with 9 bases between. Germline lookup yields CDR1 DFQATT and CDR2 SNEGSKA (reference sequence). For the CDR3, the DNA is TGCAGTGCTAGAGCGGGAGCCCACGAGCAGTACTTC. Protein: CSARAGAHEQYF.

The J gene is TRBJ1-2, the V gene TRBV2; D is undetermined. There are 14 residues in the CDR3. The V end was cut by 6 bases, the J end by 5 bases, with 16 bases between. Per the germline V gene, CDR1 is SNHLY and CDR2 is FYNNEI. This CDR3 reads CASRSGPSTYGYTF. The CDR3 DNA sequence: TGTGCCAGCAGAAGCGGGCCGTCTACTTATGGCTACACCTTC.

The V and J genes are TRBV11-3 and TRBJ2-1, with a possible D match to TRBD2 (5 bases). Germline V CDR1 and CDR2: SGHNT, YENEEA. The CDR3 totals 15 residues. V was cut by 3 bases and J by 5 bases, with 14 bases left in between. CDR3 sequence (DNA): TGTGCCAGCAGCTTGGGCGGGCCCAATCACAATGAGCAGTTCTTC. The encoded protein is CASSLGGPNHNEQFF. Full variable domain (remainder filled in from reference TRBV11-3 and TRBJ2-1): EAGVVQSPRYKIIEKKQPVAFWCNPISGHNTLYWYLQNLGQGPELLIRYENEEAVDDSQLPKDRFSAERLKGVDSTLKIQPAELGDSAVYLCASSLGGPNHNEQFFGPGTRLTVL.

In this sample, this clonotype turned up a few times. This chain joins TRBV12-3 or TRBV12-4 and TRBJ1-5, with D possibly TRBD1 on 5 matching bases. This CDR3 comprises 13 residues. Trimming took 5 bases from V and 5 from J, leaving 10 bases between them. Written as DNA, the CDR3 is TGTGCCAGCAGTGCACAGGCGTATCAGCCCCAGCATTTT. This translates into CASSAQAYQPQHF.

This chain joins TRBV20-1 and TRBJ2-1; TRBD2 agrees at 8 bases. CDR3 length: 13 amino acids. V trimming: 3 bases; J trimming: 9 bases; junction bases outside the gene matches: 7. Germline values: CDR1 DFQATT, CDR2 SNEGSKA (reference sequence). In DNA form, the CDR3 reads TGCAGTGCTAGCGGAATAGCGGGGCGTGAGCAGTTCTTC. Amino acids: CSASGIAGREQFF.

This clonotype has a handful of counts. V and J are TRBV29-1 and TRBJ1-1; D is unresolved. The CDR3 consists of 13 residues. The germline V and J ends were trimmed by 6 bases and 6 bases, with 17 bases remaining between them. The germline gives CDR1 SQVTM, CDR2 ANQGSEA. The CDR3: CSVALRVSPEAFF. The CDR3 region has the DNA TGCAGCGTCGCCCTTCGGGTGAGCCCTGAAGCTTTCTTT.

The V and J genes are TRBV5-1 and TRBJ2-5, with 7 bases fitting TRBD1. V was pared by 0 bases and J by 5 bases, with 7 bases of the junction left unmatched. Germline values: CDR1 SGHRS, CDR2 YFSETQ. The CDR3 covers 15 residues. The CDR3 reads CASSLAGQRGETQYF. The CDR3 DNA is TGCGCCAGCAGCTTGGCGGGACAGAGAGGGGAGACCCAGTACTTC. Complete variable domain (other parts from reference TRBV5-1 and TRBJ2-5): KAGVTQTPRYLIKTRGQQVTLSCSPISGHRSVSWYQQTPGQGLQFLFEYFSETQRNKGNFPGRFSGRQFSNSRSEMNVSTLELGDSALYLCASSLAGQRGETQYFGPGTRLLVL.

The rearrangement uses TRBV5-1 and TRBJ2-5; D may be TRBD1 or TRBD2 (5 bases each). CDR1 is SGHRS, CDR2 YFSETQ, per germline. V was pared by 0 bases and J by 6 bases, with 12 bases between. This CDR3 has 14 amino acids. CDR3 bases: TGCGCCAGCAGCTTGGAAAGGGACGTGAAGACCCAGTACTTC. Protein sequence: CASSLERDVKTQYF.

This rearrangement joins TRBV7-9 to TRBJ1-3; D gene ambiguous. Per the germline V gene, CDR1 is SEHNR and CDR2 is FQNEAQ (reference sequence). The ends were cut back, 1 base at V and 2 bases at J, with 6 bases in the middle. The CDR3 contains 14 residues. The CDR3, as DNA: TGTGCCAGCAGCTTAGTGGGAACTGGAAACACCATATATTTT. Translation: CASSLVGTGNTIYF.